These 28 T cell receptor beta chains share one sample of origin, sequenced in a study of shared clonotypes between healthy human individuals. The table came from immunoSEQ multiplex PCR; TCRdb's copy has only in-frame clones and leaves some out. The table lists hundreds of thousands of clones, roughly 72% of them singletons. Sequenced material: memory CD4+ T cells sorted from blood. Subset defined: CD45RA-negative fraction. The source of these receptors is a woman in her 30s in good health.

CDR3 nucleotides: TGTGCCAGCAGCGGGAGCAAGGAGCAGTTCTTC. Residues: CASSGSKEQFF. This chain uses TRBV7-6 with TRBJ2-1; D is possibly TRBD2 (5 bases). Deletions cut 5 bases from V and 10 bases from J, with 9 bases between. Per germline, CDR1 SGHVS and CDR2 FNYEAQ. The CDR3 length is 11 residues.

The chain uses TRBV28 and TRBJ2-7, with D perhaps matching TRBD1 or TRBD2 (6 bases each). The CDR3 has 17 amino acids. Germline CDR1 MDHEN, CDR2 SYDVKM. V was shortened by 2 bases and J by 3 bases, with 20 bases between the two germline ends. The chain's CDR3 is CASSLRGRPSGNYEQYF. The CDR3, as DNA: TGTGCCAGCAGTTTAAGGGGGAGGCCAAGCGGAAACTACGAGCAGTACTTC.

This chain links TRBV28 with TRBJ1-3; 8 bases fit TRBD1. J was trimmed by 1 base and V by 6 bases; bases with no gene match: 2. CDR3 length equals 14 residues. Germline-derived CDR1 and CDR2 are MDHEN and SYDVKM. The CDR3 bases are TGTGCCAGCAGCCGACAGGGGTCTGGAAACACCATATATTTT. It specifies CASSRQGSGNTIYF. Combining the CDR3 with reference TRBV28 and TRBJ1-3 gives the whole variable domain DVKVTQSSRYLVKRTGEKVFLECVQDMDHENMFWYRQDPGLGLRLIYFSYDVKMKEKGDIPEGYSVSREKKERFSLILESASTNQTSMYLCASSRQGSGNTIYFGEGSWLTVV.

CDR3 in amino acids: CAWSVWDRVDEQFF. CDR3 in DNA: TGTGCCTGGAGTGTTTGGGACAGGGTCGATGAGCAGTTCTTC. This chain uses TRBV30 with TRBJ2-1; 9 bases map to TRBD1. This CDR3 spans 14 amino acids. Germline loops: CDR1 GTSNPN, CDR2 SVGIG (reference sequence). Trimming removed 0 bases from V and 8 bases from J; junction bases left unmatched: 5.

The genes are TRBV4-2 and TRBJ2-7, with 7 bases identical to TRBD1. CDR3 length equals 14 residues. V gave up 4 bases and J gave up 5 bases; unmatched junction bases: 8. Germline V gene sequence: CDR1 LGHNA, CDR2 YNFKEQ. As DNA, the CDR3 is TGTGCCAGCAGCCTAACAGGGGCCGGAAACGAGCAGTACTTC. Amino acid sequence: CASSLTGAGNEQYF.

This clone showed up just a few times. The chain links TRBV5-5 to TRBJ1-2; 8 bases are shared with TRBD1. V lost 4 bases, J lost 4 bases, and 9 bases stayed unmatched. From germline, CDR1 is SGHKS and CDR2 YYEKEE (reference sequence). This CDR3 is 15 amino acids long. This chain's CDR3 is CASSRAAGQGYGYTF. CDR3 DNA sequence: TGTGCCAGCAGCCGAGCTGCCGGACAGGGCTATGGCTACACCTTC.

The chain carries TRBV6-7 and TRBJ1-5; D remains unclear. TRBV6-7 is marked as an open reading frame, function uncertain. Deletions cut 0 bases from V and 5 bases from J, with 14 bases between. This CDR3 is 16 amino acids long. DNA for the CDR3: TGTGCCAGCAGTTACTCGGTGCCAGGAGGCGATCAGCCCCAGCATTTT. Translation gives CASSYSVPGGDQPQHF.

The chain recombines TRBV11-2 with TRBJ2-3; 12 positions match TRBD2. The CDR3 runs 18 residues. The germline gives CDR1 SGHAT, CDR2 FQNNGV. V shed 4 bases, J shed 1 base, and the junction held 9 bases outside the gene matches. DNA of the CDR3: TGTGCCAGCAGCTCCAGACTAGCGGGAGCCAGTGGCACAGATACGCAGTATTTT. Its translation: CASSSRLAGASGTDTQYF.

The CDR3 region is CASSPTRNEQFF. CDR3 nucleotide sequence: TGTGCCAGCAGCCCGACTAGGAATGAGCAGTTCTTC. The chain couples TRBV7-6 to TRBJ2-1; D might be TRBD2 (6 bases). The CDR3 contains 12 residues. Trimming pared 5 bases from V and 7 bases from J, leaving 9 bases between. Germline CDR1 is SGHVS and CDR2 is FNYEAQ.

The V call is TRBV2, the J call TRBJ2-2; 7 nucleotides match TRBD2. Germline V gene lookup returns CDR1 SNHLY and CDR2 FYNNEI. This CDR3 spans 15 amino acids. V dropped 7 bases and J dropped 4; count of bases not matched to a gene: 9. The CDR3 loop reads CASTRRERITGELFF. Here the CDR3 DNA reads TGTGCCAGCACACGGCGGGAGCGTATCACCGGGGAGCTGTTTTTT.

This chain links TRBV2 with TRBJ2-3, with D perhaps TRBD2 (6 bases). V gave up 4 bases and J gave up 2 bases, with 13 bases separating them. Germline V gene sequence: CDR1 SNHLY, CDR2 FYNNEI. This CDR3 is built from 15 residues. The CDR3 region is CASSGTLAVTDTQYF. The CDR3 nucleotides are TGTGCCAGCAGTGGAACATTAGCGGTCACAGATACGCAGTATTTT.

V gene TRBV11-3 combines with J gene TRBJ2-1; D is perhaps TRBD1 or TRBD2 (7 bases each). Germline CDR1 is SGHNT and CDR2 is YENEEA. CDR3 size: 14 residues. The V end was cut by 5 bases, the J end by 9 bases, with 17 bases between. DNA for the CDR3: TGTGCCAGCAGCCAGGGGGGCGGGAGCGGTGAGCAGTTCTTC. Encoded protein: CASSQGGGSGEQFF.

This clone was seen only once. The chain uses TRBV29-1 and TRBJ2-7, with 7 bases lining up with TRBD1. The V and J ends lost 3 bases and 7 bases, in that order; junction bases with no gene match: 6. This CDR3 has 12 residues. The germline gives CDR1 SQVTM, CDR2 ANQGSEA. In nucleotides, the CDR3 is TGCAGCGTTGATGGACAGGTCGGGGAGCAGTACTTC. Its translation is CSVDGQVGEQYF.

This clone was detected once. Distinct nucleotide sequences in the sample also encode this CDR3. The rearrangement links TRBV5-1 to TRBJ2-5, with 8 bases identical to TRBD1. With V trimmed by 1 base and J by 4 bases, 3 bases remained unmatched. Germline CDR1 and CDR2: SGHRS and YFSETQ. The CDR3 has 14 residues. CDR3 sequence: CASSLTGGRETQYF. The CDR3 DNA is TGCGCCAGCAGCTTGACAGGGGGTAGAGAGACCCAGTACTTC.

The CDR3 DNA is TGTGCCAGCTCAACCCAGGGTTCTCAGCCCCAGCATTTT. This codes for CASSTQGSQPQHF. The chain recombines TRBV18 with TRBJ1-5; weak D call: TRBD1 (5 bases). Germline V gene lookup returns CDR1 KGHSH and CDR2 LQKENI. With 5 bases removed from V and 6 bases from J, the gap between germline ends came to 11 bases. The CDR3 has 13 residues.

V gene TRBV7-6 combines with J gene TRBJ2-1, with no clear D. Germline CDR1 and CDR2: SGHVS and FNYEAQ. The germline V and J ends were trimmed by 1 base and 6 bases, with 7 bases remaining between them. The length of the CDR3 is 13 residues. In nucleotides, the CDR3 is TGTGCCAGCAGCTTAGAAAAGAGCAATGAGCAGTTCTTC. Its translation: CASSLEKSNEQFF.

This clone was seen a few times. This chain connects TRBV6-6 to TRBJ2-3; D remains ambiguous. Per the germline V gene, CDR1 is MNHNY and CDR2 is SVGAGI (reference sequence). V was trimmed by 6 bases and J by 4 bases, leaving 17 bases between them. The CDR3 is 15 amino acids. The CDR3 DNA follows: TGTGCCAGCAGCCAAAGGATAGGACCGTCAGATACGCAGTATTTT. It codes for CASSQRIGPSDTQYF.

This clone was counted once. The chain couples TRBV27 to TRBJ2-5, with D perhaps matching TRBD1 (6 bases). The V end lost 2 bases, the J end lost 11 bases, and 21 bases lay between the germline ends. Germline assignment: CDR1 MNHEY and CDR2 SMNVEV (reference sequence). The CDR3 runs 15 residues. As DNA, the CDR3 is TGTGCCAGCAGTTTAGACGCCACAGGGACGCGAGAGCAGTACTTC. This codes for CASSLDATGTREQYF.

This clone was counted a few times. CDR3 bases: TGTGCCATCAGTGACCCGGGGGTGGACTCCTACGAGCAGTACTTC. Translated, it gives CAISDPGVDSYEQYF. The V and J genes are TRBV10-3 and TRBJ2-7; a weak D match, TRBD2 (6 bases). Looked up from germline, CDR1 is ENHRY and CDR2 is SYGVKD. This CDR3 has 15 residues. The V end lost 3 bases, the J end lost 0 bases, and 12 bases lay between the germline ends.

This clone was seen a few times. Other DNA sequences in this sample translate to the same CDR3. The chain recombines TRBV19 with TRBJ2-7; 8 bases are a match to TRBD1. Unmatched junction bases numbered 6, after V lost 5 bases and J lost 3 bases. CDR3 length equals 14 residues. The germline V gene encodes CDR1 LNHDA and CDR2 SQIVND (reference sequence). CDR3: CASSSGTGLYEQYF. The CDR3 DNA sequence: TGTGCCAGTAGTTCCGGGACAGGCCTCTACGAGCAGTACTTC. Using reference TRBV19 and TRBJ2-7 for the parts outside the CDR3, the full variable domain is DGGITQSPKYLFRKEGQNVTLSCEQNLNHDAMYWYRQDPGQGLRLIYYSQIVNDFQKGDIAEGYSVSREKKESFPLTVTSAQKNPTAFYLCASSSGTGLYEQYFGPGTRLTVT.

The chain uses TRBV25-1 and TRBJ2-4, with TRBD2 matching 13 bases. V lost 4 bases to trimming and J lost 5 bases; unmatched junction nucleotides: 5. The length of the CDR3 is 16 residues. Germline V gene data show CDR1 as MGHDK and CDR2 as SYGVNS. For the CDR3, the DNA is TGTGCCAGCAGTGCAACTAGCGGGAGGGATCAAAACATTCAGTACTTC. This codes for CASSATSGRDQNIQYF.

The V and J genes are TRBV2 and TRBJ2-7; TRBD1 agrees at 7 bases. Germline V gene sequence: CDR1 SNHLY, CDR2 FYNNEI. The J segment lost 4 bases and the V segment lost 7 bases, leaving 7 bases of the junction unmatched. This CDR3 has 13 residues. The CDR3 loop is CASKQGERYEQYF. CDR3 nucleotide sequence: TGTGCCAGCAAGCAGGGGGAGAGGTACGAGCAGTACTTC.

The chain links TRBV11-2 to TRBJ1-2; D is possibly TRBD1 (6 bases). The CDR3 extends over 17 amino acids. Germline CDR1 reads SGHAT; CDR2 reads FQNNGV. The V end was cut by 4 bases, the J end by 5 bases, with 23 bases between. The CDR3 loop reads CASSSLTSANQGYGYTF. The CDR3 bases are TGTGCCAGCAGCTCCTTGACGTCGGCGAATCAGGGGTATGGCTACACCTTC.

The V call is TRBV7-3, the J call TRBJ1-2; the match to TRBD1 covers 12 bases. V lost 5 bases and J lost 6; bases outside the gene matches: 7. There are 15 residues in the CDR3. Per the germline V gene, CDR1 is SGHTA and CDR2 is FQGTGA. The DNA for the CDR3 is TGTGCCAGCAGCACCGGGACAGGGGGCGTCCATGGCTACACCTTC. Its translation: CASSTGTGGVHGYTF.

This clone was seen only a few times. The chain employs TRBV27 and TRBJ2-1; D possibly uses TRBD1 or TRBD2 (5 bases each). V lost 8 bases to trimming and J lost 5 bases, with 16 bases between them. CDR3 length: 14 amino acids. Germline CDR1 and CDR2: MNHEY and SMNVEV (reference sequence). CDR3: CASGTRWGNNEQFF. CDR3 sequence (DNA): TGTGCCAGCGGGACCCGCTGGGGCAACAATGAGCAGTTCTTC.

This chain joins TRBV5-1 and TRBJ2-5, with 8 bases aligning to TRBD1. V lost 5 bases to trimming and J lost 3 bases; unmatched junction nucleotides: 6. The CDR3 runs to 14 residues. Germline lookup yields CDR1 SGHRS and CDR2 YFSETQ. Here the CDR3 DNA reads TGCGCCAGCAGGGGGGGACAGGTAGAAGAGACCCAGTACTTC. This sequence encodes CASRGGQVEETQYF.

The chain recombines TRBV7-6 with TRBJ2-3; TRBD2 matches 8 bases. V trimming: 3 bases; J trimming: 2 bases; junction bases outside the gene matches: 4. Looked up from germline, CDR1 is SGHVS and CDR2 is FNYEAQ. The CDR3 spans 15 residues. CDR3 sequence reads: CASSLSGSFTDTQYF. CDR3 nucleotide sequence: TGTGCCAGCAGCTTGAGCGGGAGCTTCACAGATACGCAGTATTTT.

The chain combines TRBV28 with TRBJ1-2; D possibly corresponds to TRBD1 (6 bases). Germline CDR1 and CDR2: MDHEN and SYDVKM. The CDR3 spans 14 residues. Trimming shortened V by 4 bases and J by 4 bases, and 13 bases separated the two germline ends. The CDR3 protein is CASSSTDRTYGYTF. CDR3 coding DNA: TGTGCCAGCAGTTCAACAGACAGGACCTATGGCTACACCTTC.